The rows below give T cell receptor beta chains drawn from one sample of a study of blood T cell repertoires in COVID-19. Assay used: immunoSEQ multiplex PCR; TCRdb lists only in-frame clones, some missing. The sample includes about 480,000 clones, roughly 90% of them seen just once. The specimen sequenced was PBMCs or T cells enriched from blood (not recorded which). These receptor sequences come from a woman between 40 and 55 years old who had recovered from COVID-19. Both conserved end residues are part of each CDR3. A D gene is named only where the DNA matches it firmly. Size is stated for part of the rows, as once, few or many counts, or as a class when the clone is expanded.

cdr3_aa: CASSSGQVAGGYTF; d_call: TRBD1; j_call: TRBJ1-2; v_call: TRBV7-2; clone_size: -
cdr3_aa: CASSPTGAGEQFF; d_call: TRBD1; j_call: TRBJ2-1; v_call: TRBV7-6; clone_size: -
cdr3_aa: CASSPRGLAGNTIYF; d_call: TRBD1; j_call: TRBJ1-3; v_call: TRBV6-5; clone_size: -
cdr3_aa: CASSGIRQGRGSYTF; d_call: TRBD1; j_call: TRBJ1-2; v_call: TRBV25-1; clone_size: -
cdr3_aa: CASSQGTGSSYEQYF; d_call: -; j_call: TRBJ2-7; v_call: TRBV4-1; clone_size: -
cdr3_aa: CASRRLANDEQFF; d_call: -; j_call: TRBJ2-1; v_call: TRBV19; clone_size: -
cdr3_aa: CASSSSQANTGELFF; d_call: -; j_call: TRBJ2-2; v_call: TRBV7-2; clone_size: -
cdr3_aa: CASSQSPLTGGSDGYTF; d_call: TRBD1; j_call: TRBJ1-2; v_call: TRBV4-3; clone_size: -
cdr3_aa: CASSQEGRVAFF; d_call: -; j_call: TRBJ1-1; v_call: TRBV4-2; clone_size: -
cdr3_aa: CASSLVPAIGNTIYF; d_call: -; j_call: TRBJ1-3; v_call: TRBV5-1; clone_size: -
cdr3_aa: CASSLGRGGYTF; d_call: -; j_call: TRBJ1-2; v_call: TRBV11-3; clone_size: once
cdr3_aa: CSVLVQGIADTQYF; d_call: -; j_call: TRBJ2-3; v_call: TRBV29-1; clone_size: -
cdr3_aa: CASTRGLRETQYF; d_call: -; j_call: TRBJ2-5; v_call: TRBV11-2; clone_size: once
cdr3_aa: CASSPDAGADTQYF; d_call: -; j_call: TRBJ2-3; v_call: TRBV18; clone_size: -
cdr3_aa: CASTRTGVYEQYF; d_call: TRBD1; j_call: TRBJ2-7; v_call: TRBV6-5; clone_size: -
cdr3_aa: CASSLSLGGRFRDTQYF; d_call: TRBD2; j_call: TRBJ2-3; v_call: TRBV7-9; clone_size: -
cdr3_aa: CASSLATQNTEAFF; d_call: -; j_call: TRBJ1-1; v_call: TRBV7-9; clone_size: -
cdr3_aa: CASSAIARDTEAFF; d_call: -; j_call: TRBJ1-1; v_call: TRBV19; clone_size: few
cdr3_aa: CASSVLAVGEQYF; d_call: TRBD2; j_call: TRBJ2-7; v_call: TRBV9; clone_size: -
cdr3_aa: CASHDFSRGKSYNEQFF; d_call: -; j_call: TRBJ2-1; v_call: TRBV19; clone_size: -
cdr3_aa: CASSSLRDRGEQYF; d_call: -; j_call: TRBJ2-7; v_call: TRBV6-2/TRBV6-3; clone_size: -
cdr3_aa: CASNIQGWVRPLHF; d_call: -; j_call: TRBJ1-6; v_call: TRBV5-6; clone_size: few
cdr3_aa: CASSLRGQSLVPSYNEQFF; d_call: TRBD1; j_call: TRBJ2-1; v_call: TRBV11-2; clone_size: -
cdr3_aa: CATSAGGALNEQFF; d_call: TRBD1; j_call: TRBJ2-1; v_call: TRBV24-1; clone_size: -
cdr3_aa: CASSIVRINTGELFF; d_call: -; j_call: TRBJ2-2; v_call: TRBV19; clone_size: few